This TCR beta chain is drawn from a study of cytomegalovirus exposure and HLA in healthy donors. This CDR3 spans 15 amino acids. Trimming pared 3 bases from V and 4 bases from J, leaving 14 bases between. The germline CDR1 and CDR2 sequences are SGDLS and YYNGEE. The PCR employed 60 Vbeta primers together with 13 Jbeta primers. Some clones are missing from TCRdb's copy, which holds only in-frame ones; the method was immunoSEQ multiplex PCR. The sample consists of about 150,000 clones, about 80% of them appearing once. The study's findings and limits: Excluded: some indistinguishable V segments such as TRBV6-2 and TRBV6-3.

This clone occurred once. Antigen unknown. The sample consisted of PBMCs. The rearrangement joins TRBV9 to TRBJ1-5; the D gene is possibly TRBD1 (5 bases). This receptor was taken from a woman in her thirties or forties in good health and CMV-seronegative. The CDR3 DNA reads as TGTGCCAGCAGCGACTACCCAGGGCTGAATCAGCCCCAGCATTTT. This codes for CASSDYPGLNQPQHF.